A single T cell receptor (beta chain) is shown here with its context. This record belongs to a study of blood T cell repertoires in COVID-19. At the level of the study: In each case, the material was cDNA or gDNA derived from T cells, B-cell-depleted T cells, or PBMCs.

How the authors handled the data: The assay estimated nucleated cells by amplifying reference gene primers. Libraries were prepared by immunoSEQ multiplex PCR; TCRdb keeps only in-frame clonotypes and omits some of them. V and J calls and clone size come straight from that table; D and trimming were deduced from the DNA. The sample records approximately 120,000 clones, over 70% being singletons. The germline gives CDR1 SNHLY, CDR2 FYNNEI. The CDR3 is 14 residues long. V was trimmed by 6 bases and J by 4 bases, leaving 13 bases between them. This chain connects TRBV2 to TRBJ2-1, with D perhaps matching TRBD1 (5 bases). This clonotype was sampled from a woman aged 45-59 years with acute or convalescent COVID-19. The source material was peripheral blood. CDR3 amino acids: CASRRKDSYNEQFF. The CDR3 DNA sequence: TGTGCCAGCAGACGAAAAGACAGTTACAATGAGCAGTTCTTC.